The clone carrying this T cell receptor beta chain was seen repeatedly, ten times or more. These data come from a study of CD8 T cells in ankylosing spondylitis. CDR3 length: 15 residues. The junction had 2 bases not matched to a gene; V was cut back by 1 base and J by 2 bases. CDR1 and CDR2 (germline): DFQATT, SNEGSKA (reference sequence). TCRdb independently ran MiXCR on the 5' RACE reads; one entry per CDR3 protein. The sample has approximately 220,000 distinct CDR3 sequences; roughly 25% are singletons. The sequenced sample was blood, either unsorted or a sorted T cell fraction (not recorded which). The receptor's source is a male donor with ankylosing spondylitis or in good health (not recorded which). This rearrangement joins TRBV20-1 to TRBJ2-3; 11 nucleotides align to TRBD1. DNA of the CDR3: TGCAGTGCTAGAGGGACAGGGGGCCTCACAGATACGCAGTATTTT. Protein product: CSARGTGGLTDTQYF.